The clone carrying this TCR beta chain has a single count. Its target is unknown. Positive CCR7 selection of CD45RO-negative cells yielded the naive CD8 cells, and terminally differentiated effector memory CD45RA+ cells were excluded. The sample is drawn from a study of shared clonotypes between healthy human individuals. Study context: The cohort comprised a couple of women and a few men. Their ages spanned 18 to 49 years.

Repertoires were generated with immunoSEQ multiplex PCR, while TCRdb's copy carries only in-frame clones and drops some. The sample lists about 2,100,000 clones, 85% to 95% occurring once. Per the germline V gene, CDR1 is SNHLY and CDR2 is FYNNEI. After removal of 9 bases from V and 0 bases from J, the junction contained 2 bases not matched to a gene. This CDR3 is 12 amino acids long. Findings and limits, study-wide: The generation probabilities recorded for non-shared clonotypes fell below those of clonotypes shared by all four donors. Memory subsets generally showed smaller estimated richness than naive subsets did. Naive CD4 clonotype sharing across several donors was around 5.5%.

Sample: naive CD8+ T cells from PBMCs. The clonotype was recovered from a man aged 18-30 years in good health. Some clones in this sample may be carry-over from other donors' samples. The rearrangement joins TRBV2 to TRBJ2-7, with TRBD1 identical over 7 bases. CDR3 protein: CARGDSSYEQYF. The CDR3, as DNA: TGTGCCAGAGGGGACAGCTCCTACGAGCAGTACTTC.